This T cell receptor (beta chain) was found in a study of blood T cell repertoires in COVID-19. Germline assignment: CDR1 SGHTA and CDR2 FQGNSA. V trimming: 2 bases; J trimming: 5 bases; junction bases outside the gene matches: 8. This CDR3 has 16 residues. Only in-frame clones appear in the TCRdb table, and some are missing; sequencing was by immunoSEQ multiplex PCR. The sample holds more than 60,000 clones, roughly 84% seen once. The TCR was taken from a man over 45 with acute or convalescent COVID-19. The sequenced sample was peripheral blood. This rearrangement joins TRBV7-2 to TRBJ2-5; 10 nucleotides line up with TRBD1. The CDR3 here is CASSLIVGTGAETQYF. DNA for the CDR3: TGTGCCAGCAGCTTAATTGTCGGGACAGGGGCGGAGACCCAGTACTTC. The full variable domain, rest sourced from reference TRBV7-2 and TRBJ2-5, is GAGVSQSPSNKVTEKGKDVELRCDPISGHTALYWYRQSLGQGLEFLIYFQGNSAPDKSGLPSDRFSAERTGGSVSTLTIQRTQQEDSAVYLCASSLIVGTGAETQYFGPGTRLLVL.